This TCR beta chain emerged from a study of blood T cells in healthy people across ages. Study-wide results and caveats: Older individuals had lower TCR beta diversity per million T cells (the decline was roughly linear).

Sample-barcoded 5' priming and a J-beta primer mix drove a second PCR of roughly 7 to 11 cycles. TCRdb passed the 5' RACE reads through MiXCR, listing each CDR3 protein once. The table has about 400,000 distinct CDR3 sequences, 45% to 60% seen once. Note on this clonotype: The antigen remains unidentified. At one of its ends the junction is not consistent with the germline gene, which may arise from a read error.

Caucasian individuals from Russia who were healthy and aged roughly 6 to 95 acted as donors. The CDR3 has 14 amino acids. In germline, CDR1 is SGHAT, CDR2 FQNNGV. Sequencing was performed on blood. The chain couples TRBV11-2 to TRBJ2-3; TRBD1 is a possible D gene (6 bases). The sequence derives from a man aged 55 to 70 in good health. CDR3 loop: CAGSFTGITDTQYF. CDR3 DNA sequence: TGTGCCGGCAGCTTCACAGGGATCACAGATACGCAGTATTTT.